This T cell receptor (beta chain) was profiled in a study of glioma-infiltrating T cells. Across the study: Target coverage was roughly 4.5- to 10-fold for approximately 960,000 blood T cells. Study findings and constraints: Tissue-blood divergence was below expectation in non-neoplastic patients, above in gliomas. Patients with low tissue-blood divergence carried a signature set of shared blood CDR3 motifs.

The iRepertoire nested amplicon-rescue multiplex PCR amplified TCR alpha and beta CDR3s from RNA. TCRdb analysed the multiplex PCR reads with MiXCR anew, one entry per CDR3 protein. The sample includes about 400,000 distinct CDR3 sequences, about two fifths of them seen just once. Notes on this clonotype: Its antigen is as yet unknown.

Deletions cut 7 bases from V and 2 bases from J, with 17 bases between. In germline, CDR1 is MDHEN, CDR2 SYDVKM. CDR3 size: 15 residues. This TCR derives from a human donor with low-grade glioma or glioblastoma, undergoing nonglioma brain surgery, or in good health (not recorded which). The sample consisted of glioma tissue, nonneoplastic brain tissue, or PBMCs (not recorded which). J is TRBJ2-5 and V is TRBV28; possibly TRBD1 for D (5 bases). CDR3 sequence: CASTNTQGIQETQYF. The DNA of the CDR3 is TGTGCCAGCACCAATACGCAGGGCATTCAAGAGACCCAGTACTTC.